This T cell receptor beta chain derives from a study of cytomegalovirus exposure and HLA in healthy donors. CDR3 length: 14 residues. V was clipped by 6 bases and J by 4 bases, with 16 bases between them. CDR1 is SQVTM, CDR2 ANQGSEA, per germline. Only a few counts were recorded for this clone. The antigen remains undetermined. Findings and limits, study-wide: What TCR beta sequences reportedly achieved was accurate prediction of HLA-A and HLA-B alleles in most subjects.

The primer mix had 60 Vbeta and 13 Jbeta primers. Method: immunoSEQ multiplex PCR; TCRdb's copy keeps in-frame clones and lacks some. Of fewer than 30,000 clones in the sample, about 64% were seen once. The specimen was PBMCs. The receptor was isolated from a male donor in good health and CMV-seropositive. V usage is TRBV29-1 and J usage is TRBJ1-5; TRBD1 might be the D (6 bases). CDR3 residues: CSVTGSQENQPQHF. CDR3 sequence (DNA): TGCAGCGTGACAGGCTCTCAGGAGAATCAGCCCCAGCATTTT.